This T cell receptor beta chain is from a study of Graves' ophthalmopathy and Graves' hyperthyroidism. From RNA, the CDR3 regions of TCR beta chains were amplified and sequenced. HTBI-primed first-round RT-PCR preceded second-round multiplex PCR. Each CDR3 protein gets one entry after TCRdb re-called the multiplex PCR reads with MiXCR. This repertoire shows around 1,000,000 distinct CDR3 sequences, 36% found once; its top ten account for over 8.5%. The ends lost 1 base at V and 4 bases at J; junction bases unmatched: 4. CDR1 SGHTA and CDR2 FQGNSA come from the germline V gene. The CDR3 is 16 amino acids.

This TCR came from an adult man with Graves' hyperthyroidism. The sample consisted of peripheral blood or thyroid tissue (not recorded which). This rearrangement joins TRBV7-2 to TRBJ1-5; 10 bases map to TRBD1. The CDR3 is CASSLGQGAWNQPQHF. The CDR3 DNA follows: TGTGCCAGCAGCTTAGGACAGGGGGCATGGAATCAGCCCCAGCATTTT.